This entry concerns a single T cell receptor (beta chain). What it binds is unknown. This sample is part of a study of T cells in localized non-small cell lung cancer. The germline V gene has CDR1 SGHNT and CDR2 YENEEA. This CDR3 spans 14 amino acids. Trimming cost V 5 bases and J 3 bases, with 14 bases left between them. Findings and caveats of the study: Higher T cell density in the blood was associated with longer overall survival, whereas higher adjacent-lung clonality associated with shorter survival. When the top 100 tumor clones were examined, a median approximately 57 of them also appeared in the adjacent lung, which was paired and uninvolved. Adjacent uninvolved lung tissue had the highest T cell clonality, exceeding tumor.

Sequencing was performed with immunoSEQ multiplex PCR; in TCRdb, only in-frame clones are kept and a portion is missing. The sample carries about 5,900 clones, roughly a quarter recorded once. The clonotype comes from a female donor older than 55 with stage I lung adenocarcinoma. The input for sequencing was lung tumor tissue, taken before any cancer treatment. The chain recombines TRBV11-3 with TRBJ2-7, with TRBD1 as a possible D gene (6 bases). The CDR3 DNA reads TGTGCCAGCAGCCTTGGGGGCAGCATCTACGAGCAGTACTTC. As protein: CASSLGGSIYEQYF.